One TCR beta chain is described in this entry. Its antigen is unknown. The data originate from a study of shared clonotypes between healthy human individuals. As for the study in general: The composition of the donors was a couple of women and a few men aged 18 to 49. The plates for each donor numbered three CD4 naive, three CD4 memory, two CD8 naive and one CD8 memory. Study-level findings and limits: The study found lower generation probabilities in non-shared clonotypes than in those shared by all four donors.

V gave up 8 bases and J gave up 1 base, with 20 bases separating them. Germline CDR1 is PRHDT and CDR2 is FYEKMQ (reference sequence). This CDR3 has 16 amino acids. TCRdb's copy holds only in-frame clones and misses some; the assay was immunoSEQ multiplex PCR. Found here are millions of clones, 85% to 95% of them singletons; the top ten hold under 0.15%. CD4+ cells were split into CD45RA+ naive and CD45RA-negative memory subsets. The sequenced sample was naive CD4+ T cells sorted from blood. Specified subset: CD45RA+ positively selected. The receptor was derived from a man aged 18 to 29 in good health. The chain is built from TRBV13 and TRBJ2-5; tentative D call: TRBD2 (6 bases). The CDR3 loop reads CASLPGGKPSQETQYF. The CDR3, as DNA: TGTGCCAGCCTGCCCGGGGGAAAACCTTCCCAAGAGACCCAGTACTTC.